These 18 T cell receptor beta chains came from one sample sequenced in a study of monozygotic twins with inflammatory bowel disease. TCRdb reanalyzed the 5' RACE reads, giving one entry per CDR3 protein sequence and no DNA. This sample's table has around 450,000 distinct CDR3 sequences. Sequencing was performed on blood. Receptors were obtained from a human donor with ulcerative colitis or Crohn's disease, or a healthy co-twin of an affected twin (not recorded which).

The genes are TRBV7-2 and TRBJ1-3. Germline V lookup: CDR1 SGHTA, CDR2 FQGNSA. This CDR3 is 13 amino acids long. The CDR3 sequence: CASSRFSGNTIYF.

V and J are TRBV6-1 and TRBJ2-3; the TCRdb D gene call, TRBD2, has no DNA to confirm it. The CDR3 totals 14 residues. The germline gives CDR1 MNHNS, CDR2 SASEGT. This chain's CDR3 is CASKERGGIDTQYF.

The rearrangement uses TRBV29-1 and TRBJ2-1; TCRdb calls TRBD2, which cannot be checked without DNA. Germline-derived CDR1 and CDR2 are SQVTM and ANQGSEA. The CDR3 extends over 14 amino acids. CDR3 residues: CSVMTSGRPNEQFF.

V usage is TRBV6-2 or TRBV6-3 and J usage is TRBJ2-1. This CDR3 is built from 17 residues. Germline V CDR1 and CDR2: MNHEY, SVGEGT. CDR3 loop: CASSRLHPESSYNEQFF.

This rearrangement joins TRBV29-1 to TRBJ1-6; the D call of TRBD1 rests on TCRdb alone, since no DNA is present to check it. CDR3 length equals 13 residues. Germline loops: CDR1 SQVTM, CDR2 ANQGSEA. The CDR3: CSVQGGVDSPLHF.

The chain recombines TRBV5-1 with TRBJ2-1; without DNA, the TCRdb call of TRBD2 cannot be checked. The CDR3 covers 13 residues. Germline CDR1 is SGHRS and CDR2 is YFSETQ. CDR3 sequence: CASSPGLSNEQFF.

CDR3: CASSLAAEKKLFF. The rearrangement uses TRBV5-4 and TRBJ1-4. CDR3 length: 13 amino acids. Germline lookup yields CDR1 SGHNT and CDR2 YYREEE (reference sequence).

This chain links TRBV5-5 with TRBJ2-1; the D gene TCRdb calls, TRBD2, cannot be checked with no DNA. Germline CDR1 is SGHKS and CDR2 is YYEKEE (reference sequence). The CDR3 runs 17 residues. CDR3 sequence reads: CASSWGPGLAGGNEQFF. Using reference TRBV5-5 and TRBJ2-1 for the parts outside the CDR3, the full variable domain is DAGVTQSPTHLIKTRGQQVTLRCSPISGHKSVSWYQQVLGQGPQFIFQYYEKEERGRGNFPDRFSARQFPNYSSELNVNALLLGDSALYLCASSWGPGLAGGNEQFFGPGTRLTVL.

This sequence joins TRBV12-3 or TRBV12-4 and TRBJ1-6; with no DNA, the TCRdb D assignment of TRBD1 cannot be verified. CDR3 length: 15 residues. CDR3 in amino acids: CASSRGGTGASPLHF.

The V and J genes are TRBV7-3 and TRBJ2-2; TCRdb selects TRBD1, and the lack of DNA leaves this call unchecked. The CDR3 totals 15 residues. The V gene's germline CDR1 is SGHTA and CDR2 FQGTGA. The CDR3 here is CASRLTGGAGGELFF.

The J gene is TRBJ2-1, the V gene TRBV7-2. Germline CDR1 is SGHTA and CDR2 is FQGNSA. The CDR3 covers 13 residues. The CDR3 region is CASSLESIGEQFF.

V gene TRBV27 combines with J gene TRBJ1-5; TCRdb's D call, TRBD1, is unchecked because there is no DNA. This CDR3 contains 17 residues. Germline CDR1 and CDR2: MNHEY and SMNVEV (reference sequence). The CDR3 reads CASREYTGTGPNQPQHF.

The chain has TRBV7-2 and TRBJ1-1. Germline CDR1 is SGHTA and CDR2 is FQGNSA. This CDR3 comprises 14 residues. This chain's CDR3 is CASTFTGSSQVAFF.

V gene TRBV7-2 combines with J gene TRBJ2-7. The CDR3 length is 11 residues. In germline, CDR1 is SGHTA, CDR2 FQGNSA. The CDR3 sequence is CASSTTYEQYF.

The chain employs TRBV20-1 and TRBJ2-1; no DNA is available, so the TRBD2 call from TCRdb remains unchecked. Looked up from germline, CDR1 is DFQATT and CDR2 is SNEGSKA (reference sequence). There are 17 residues in the CDR3. The CDR3: CSAREEASGGPYNEQFF.

This chain's CDR3 is CASSPDRGETQYF. The chain joins TRBV4-3 to TRBJ2-5; TCRdb lists TRBD1, though no DNA is available to test this call. CDR3 length: 13 amino acids. Germline assignment: CDR1 LGHNA and CDR2 YSLEER.

This chain uses TRBV7-9 with TRBJ2-7. This CDR3 comprises 13 residues. Germline CDR1 reads SEHNR; CDR2 reads FQNEAQ (reference sequence). The CDR3 protein is CASSTSTSTESDF.

V and J are TRBV5-1 and TRBJ1-4; TCRdb names TRBD1, which stays unverified in the absence of DNA. This CDR3 comprises 15 residues. Germline loops: CDR1 SGHRS, CDR2 YFSETQ. CDR3 region: CASSRDSAGNEKLFF.